The present T cell receptor beta chain was sequenced within a study of T-cell reconstitution after alpha-beta-depleted transplantation in children. General study findings and limits: Newly made T cells mostly supplied T-cell counts and diversity one year after transplant. In some patients, recipient T cells and intrathymic progenitors surviving conditioning explained high day-60 diversity. The origin of alpha-beta T cells about two months after transplant was reportedly several hundred expanded graft clones.

The TCRbeta library was prepared with unique molecular identifiers. TCRdb analysed the PCR reads with MiXCR anew, one entry per CDR3 protein. The table has approximately 630,000 distinct CDR3 sequences, 10% to 15% seen once. A few counts support this clonotype. Its antigen is currently unknown. This CDR3 is built from 16 residues. The V and J ends lost 4 bases and 0 bases, in that order; junction bases with no gene match: 6. The germline CDR1 and CDR2 sequences are SGHRS and YFSETQ. The sequences come from PBMCs, collected before TCRalphabeta/CD19-depleted stem cell transplant. J is TRBJ2-1 and V is TRBV5-1; TRBD2 agrees at 8 bases. The sequence derives from a girl between 2 and 10 years old with congenital amegakaryocytic thrombocytopenia, due to receive a stem cell transplant. The CDR3 DNA sequence: TGCGCCAGCAGCACAACTAGCGGAGTCTCCTACAATGAGCAGTTCTTC. It specifies CASSTTSGVSYNEQFF.